This T cell receptor (beta chain) was recorded in a study of quantifying T cell responses using KT2 cells. Study background: Reverse transcription used primers in the TCR alpha and beta constant regions. A predetermined fluorescence threshold ended the second PCR, run as a qPCR.

Study-level results: The number of KT2 alpha and beta sequences was a linear function of input KT2 cells. Even the lowest spike-in, about one KT2 cell per 100,000 PBMC, yielded detectable KT2 sequences.

The sample is PBMC spiked with counted cells of clone KT2. CDR1 is MNHNS, CDR2 SASEGT, per germline. The CDR3 runs 12 residues. Trimming cost V 3 bases and J 7 bases, with 10 bases left between them. The cDNA 3' end received a ligated oligonucleotide with a UMI. First-round PCR used around 4 cycles and beta primers RC1.1 and RC1.2 covering TRBC1 and TRBC2. TCRdb re-analysed the UMI-ligation and nested PCR reads in MiXCR, keeping a single row per CDR3 protein. The data contain tens of thousands of distinct CDR3 sequences, around 12% of them seen just once; the ten biggest clones take up approximately 9.4%. Comments on this clonotype: Antigen: not known.

The sample taken for sequencing was PBMCs spiked with cells of the T cell clone KT2. The chain couples TRBV6-1 to TRBJ2-7; weak D call: TRBD2 (5 bases). The origin of this receptor is a human donor. This chain's CDR3 is CASSELSGEQYF. DNA of the CDR3: TGTGCCAGCAGTGAGTTATCGGGGGAGCAGTACTTC.